The clone carrying this T cell receptor (beta chain) was counted ten times or more. As yet, its antigen is unknown. The CDR3 runs 14 residues. Trimming removed 8 bases at V and 2 bases at J, with 16 bases between. CDR1 and CDR2 (germline): MNHEY, SVGEGT. The authors amplified TCR beta CDR3 regions from RNA transcripts. Second-round multiplex PCR followed a first-round RT-PCR using HTBI primers. In TCRdb, the multiplex PCR reads were re-called with MiXCR into one record per CDR3 protein. The table shows approximately 210,000 distinct CDR3 sequences, with 25% to 30% occurring only once. This entry comes from a study of Graves' ophthalmopathy and Graves' hyperthyroidism. As for the study in general: There was a collection of peripheral blood at initial diagnosis, before any treatment.

Study conclusions and caveats: A 13-signature model separated ophthalmopathy from stable hyperthyroidism, reaching 85% to 90% sensitivity and around 83% specificity cross-validated.

The PBMCs originated from around 11 ml of fresh peripheral blood. Input material: peripheral blood. The receptor comes from a man aged 50 to 60 with Graves' ophthalmopathy. The V and J genes are TRBV6-2 or TRBV6-3 and TRBJ2-7, with D perhaps assigned TRBD1 or TRBD2 (5 bases each). The chain's CDR3 is CASGSRGYTYEQYF. The CDR3 nucleotides are TGTGCCAGCGGTTCACGGGGCTATACCTACGAGCAGTACTTC.